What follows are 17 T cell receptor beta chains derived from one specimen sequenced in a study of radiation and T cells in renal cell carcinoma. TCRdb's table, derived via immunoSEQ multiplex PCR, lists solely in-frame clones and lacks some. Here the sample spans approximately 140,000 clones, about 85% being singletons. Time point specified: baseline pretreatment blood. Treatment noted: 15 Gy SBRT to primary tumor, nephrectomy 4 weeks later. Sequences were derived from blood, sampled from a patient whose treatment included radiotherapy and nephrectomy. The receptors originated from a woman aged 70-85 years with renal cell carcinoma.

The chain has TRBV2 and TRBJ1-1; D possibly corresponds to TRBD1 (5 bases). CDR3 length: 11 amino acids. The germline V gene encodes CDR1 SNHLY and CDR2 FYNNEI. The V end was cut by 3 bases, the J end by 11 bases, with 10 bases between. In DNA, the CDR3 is TGTGCCAGCAGTGATTTTCCAGGGGCTTTCTTT. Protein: CASSDFPGAFF.

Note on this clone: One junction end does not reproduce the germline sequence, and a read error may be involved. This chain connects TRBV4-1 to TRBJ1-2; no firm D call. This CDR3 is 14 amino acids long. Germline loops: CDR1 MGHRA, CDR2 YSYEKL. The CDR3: CASSEEGAQYGYTF. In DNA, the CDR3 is TGCGCCAGCAGCGAAGAAGGAGCACAATATGGCTACACCTTC.

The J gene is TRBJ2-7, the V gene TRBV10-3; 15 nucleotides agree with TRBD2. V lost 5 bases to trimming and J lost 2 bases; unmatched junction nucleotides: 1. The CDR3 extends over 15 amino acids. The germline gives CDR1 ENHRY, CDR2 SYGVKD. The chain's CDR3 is CAISRTSGGAYEQYF. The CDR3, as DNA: TGTGCCATCAGTCGGACTAGCGGGGGGGCCTACGAGCAGTACTTC.

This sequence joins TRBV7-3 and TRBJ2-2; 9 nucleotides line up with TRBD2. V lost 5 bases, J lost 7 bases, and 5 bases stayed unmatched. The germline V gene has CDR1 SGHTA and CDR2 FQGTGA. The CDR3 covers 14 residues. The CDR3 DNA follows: TGTGCCAGCAGCATGGGACTAGCCGGCGGGGAGCTGTTTTTT. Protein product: CASSMGLAGGELFF.

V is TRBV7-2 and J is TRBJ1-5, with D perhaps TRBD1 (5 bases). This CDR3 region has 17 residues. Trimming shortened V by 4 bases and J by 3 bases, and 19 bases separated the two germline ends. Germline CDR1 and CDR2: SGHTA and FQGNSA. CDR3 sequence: CASSSISTGKANQPQHF. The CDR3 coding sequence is TGTGCCAGCAGCTCTATAAGTACAGGAAAAGCCAATCAGCCCCAGCATTTT. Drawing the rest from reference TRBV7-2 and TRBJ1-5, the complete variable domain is GAGVSQSPSNKVTEKGKDVELRCDPISGHTALYWYRQSLGQGLEFLIYFQGNSAPDKSGLPSDRFSAERTGGSVSTLTIQRTQQEDSAVYLCASSSISTGKANQPQHFGDGTRLSIL.

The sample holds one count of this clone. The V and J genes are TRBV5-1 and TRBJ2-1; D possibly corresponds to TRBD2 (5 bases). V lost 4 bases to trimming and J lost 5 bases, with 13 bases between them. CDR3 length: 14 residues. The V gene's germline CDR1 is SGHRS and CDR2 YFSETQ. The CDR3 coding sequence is TGCGCCAGCAGCCCGGGGTCCTTGGACAATGAGCAGTTCTTC. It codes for CASSPGSLDNEQFF. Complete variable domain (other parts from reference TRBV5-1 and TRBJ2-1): KAGVTQTPRYLIKTRGQQVTLSCSPISGHRSVSWYQQTPGQGLQFLFEYFSETQRNKGNFPGRFSGRQFSNSRSEMNVSTLELGDSALYLCASSPGSLDNEQFFGPGTRLTVL.

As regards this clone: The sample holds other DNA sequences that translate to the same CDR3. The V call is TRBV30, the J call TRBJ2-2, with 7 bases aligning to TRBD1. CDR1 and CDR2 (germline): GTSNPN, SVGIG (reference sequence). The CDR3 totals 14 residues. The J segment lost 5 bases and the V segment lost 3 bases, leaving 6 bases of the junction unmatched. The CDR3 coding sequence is TGTGCCTGGAGATTAACAGGGGCAACCGGGGAGCTGTTTTTT. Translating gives CAWRLTGATGELFF. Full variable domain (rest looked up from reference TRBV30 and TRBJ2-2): SQTIHQWPATLVQPVGSPLSLECTVEGTSNPNLYWYRQAAGRGLQLLFYSVGIGQISSEVPQNLSASRPQDRQFILSSKKLLLSDSGFYLCAWRLTGATGELFFGEGSRLTVL.

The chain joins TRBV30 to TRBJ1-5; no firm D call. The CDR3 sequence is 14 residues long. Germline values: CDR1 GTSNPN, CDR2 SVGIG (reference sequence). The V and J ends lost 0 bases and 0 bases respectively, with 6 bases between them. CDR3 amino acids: CAWSVPHSNQPQHF. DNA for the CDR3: TGTGCCTGGAGTGTACCCCATAGCAATCAGCCCCAGCATTTT. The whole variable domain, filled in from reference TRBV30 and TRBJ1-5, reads SQTIHQWPATLVQPVGSPLSLECTVEGTSNPNLYWYRQAAGRGLQLLFYSVGIGQISSEVPQNLSASRPQDRQFILSSKKLLLSDSGFYLCAWSVPHSNQPQHFGDGTRLSIL.

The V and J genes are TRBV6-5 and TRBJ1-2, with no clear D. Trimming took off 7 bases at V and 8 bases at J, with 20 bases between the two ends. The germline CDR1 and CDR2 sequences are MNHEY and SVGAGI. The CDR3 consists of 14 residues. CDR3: CASTRPGRTGGYTF. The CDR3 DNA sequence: TGTGCCAGCACCCGACCTGGGCGGACGGGAGGCTACACCTTC.

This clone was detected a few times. DNA for the CDR3: TGTGCCAGCAGCTCTCGACGGACAGGTAACACTGAAGCTTTCTTT. Translating it yields CASSSRRTGNTEAFF. The chain combines TRBV13 with TRBJ1-1, with 7 positions matching TRBD1. The CDR3 is 15 residues long. With 4 bases clipped from V and 2 bases from J, the junction kept 7 bases outside the gene matches. Germline V gene lookup returns CDR1 PRHDT and CDR2 FYEKMQ (reference sequence).

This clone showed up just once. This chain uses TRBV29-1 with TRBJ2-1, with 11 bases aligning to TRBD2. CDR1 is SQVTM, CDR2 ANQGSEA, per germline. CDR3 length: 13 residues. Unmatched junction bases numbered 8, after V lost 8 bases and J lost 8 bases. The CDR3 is CSFSGGDVDEQFF. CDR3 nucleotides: TGCAGCTTTAGCGGGGGGGACGTCGATGAGCAGTTCTTC.

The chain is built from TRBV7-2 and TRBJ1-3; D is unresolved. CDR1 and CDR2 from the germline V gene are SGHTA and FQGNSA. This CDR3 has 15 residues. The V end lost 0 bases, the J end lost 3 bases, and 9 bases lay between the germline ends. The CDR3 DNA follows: TGTGCCAGCAGCTTAGCGCTAGGTGGTGGAAACACCATATATTTT. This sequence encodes CASSLALGGGNTIYF. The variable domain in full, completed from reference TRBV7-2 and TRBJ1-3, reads GAGVSQSPSNKVTEKGKDVELRCDPISGHTALYWYRQSLGQGLEFLIYFQGNSAPDKSGLPSDRFSAERTGGSVSTLTIQRTQQEDSAVYLCASSLALGGGNTIYFGEGSWLTVV.

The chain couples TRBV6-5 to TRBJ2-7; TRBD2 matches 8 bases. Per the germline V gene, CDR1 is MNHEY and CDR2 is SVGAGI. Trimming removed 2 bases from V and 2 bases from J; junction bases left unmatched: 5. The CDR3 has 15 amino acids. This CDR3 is CASSYQGAGAYEQYF. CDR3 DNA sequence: TGTGCCAGCAGTTACCAAGGAGCGGGGGCCTACGAGCAGTACTTC.

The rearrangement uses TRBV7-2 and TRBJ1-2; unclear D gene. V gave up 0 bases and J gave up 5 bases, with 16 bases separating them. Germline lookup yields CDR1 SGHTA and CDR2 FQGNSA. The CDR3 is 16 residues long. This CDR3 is CASSLAKAAANYGYTF. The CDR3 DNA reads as TGTGCCAGCAGCTTAGCCAAAGCGGCCGCAAATTATGGCTACACCTTC.

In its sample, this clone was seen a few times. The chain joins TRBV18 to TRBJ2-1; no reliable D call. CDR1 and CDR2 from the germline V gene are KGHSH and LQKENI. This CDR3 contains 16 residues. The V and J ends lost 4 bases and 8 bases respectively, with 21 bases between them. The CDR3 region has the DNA TGTGCCAGCTCACTCGCAGCCGGTAAACGTTTGGATGAGCAGTTCTTC. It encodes CASSLAAGKRLDEQFF.

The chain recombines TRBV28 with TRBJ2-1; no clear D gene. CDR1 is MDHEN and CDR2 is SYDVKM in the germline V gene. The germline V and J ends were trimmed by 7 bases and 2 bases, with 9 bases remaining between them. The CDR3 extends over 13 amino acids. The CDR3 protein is CASNAPAYNEQFF. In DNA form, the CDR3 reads TGTGCCAGCAACGCCCCCGCCTACAATGAGCAGTTCTTC. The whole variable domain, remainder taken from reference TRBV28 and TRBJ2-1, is DVKVTQSSRYLVKRTGEKVFLECVQDMDHENMFWYRQDPGLGLRLIYFSYDVKMKEKGDIPEGYSVSREKKERFSLILESASTNQTSMYLCASNAPAYNEQFFGPGTRLTVL.

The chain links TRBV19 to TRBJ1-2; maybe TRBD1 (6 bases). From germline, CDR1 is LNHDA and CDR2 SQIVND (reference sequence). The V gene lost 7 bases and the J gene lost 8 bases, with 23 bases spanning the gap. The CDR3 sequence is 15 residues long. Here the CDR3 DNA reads TGTGCCAGTACCATAGGAGGGACACGGGCGACCGGCTACACCTTC. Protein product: CASTIGGTRATGYTF.